The T cell receptor (beta chain) described here comes from a study of cytomegalovirus exposure and HLA in healthy donors. Overall study results and limits: In vitro testing confirmed a few CMV-associated chains as specific for CMV antigens. Rare TCR sequences predominated, though certain public TCRs were found in many donors. Reportedly, cytomegalovirus status was diagnosed with high sensitivity and specificity. Common viral pathogens seemed to be connected with several of the most significant clusters, according to a later analysis.

PCR involved 60 Vbeta and 13 Jbeta primers. The repertoire was sequenced with immunoSEQ multiplex PCR; TCRdb's copy has only in-frame clones and lacks some. In the table there are roughly 180,000 clones, around 79% of which are singletons. In regard to this clone: As yet, its antigen is unknown. The junction departs from germline at one end; a sequencing error may be responsible. Distinct nucleotide sequences in the sample also encode this CDR3.

The sequence was obtained from a female donor in good health and CMV-seronegative. Sequencing was performed on PBMCs.

CDR3 DNA sequence: TGTGCTAGCAGCCCCCGACTAGCGGGGGGGGAAGAGACCCAGTACTTC. Translating gives CASSPRLAGGEETQYF. The chain recombines TRBV7-7 with TRBJ2-5; 14 bases fit TRBD2. The germline CDR1 and CDR2 sequences are SSHAT and FNYEAQ (reference sequence). The CDR3 covers 16 residues.